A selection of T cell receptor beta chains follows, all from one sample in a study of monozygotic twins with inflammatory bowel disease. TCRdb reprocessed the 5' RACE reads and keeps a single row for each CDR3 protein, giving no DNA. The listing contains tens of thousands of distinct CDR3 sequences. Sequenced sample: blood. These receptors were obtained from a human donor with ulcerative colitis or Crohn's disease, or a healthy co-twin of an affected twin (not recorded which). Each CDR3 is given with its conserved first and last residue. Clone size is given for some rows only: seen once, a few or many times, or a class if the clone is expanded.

CSARGSDGETQYF | . | TRBJ2-5 | TRBV20-1
CASSPTPDFDRGGLHEQYF | . | TRBJ2-7 | TRBV7-7
CASISGRGGAYNEQFF | . | TRBJ2-1 | TRBV27
CASSFAAGQGAFF | . | TRBJ1-1 | TRBV5-5
CASSFEAQSDTQYF | . | TRBJ2-3 | TRBV27
CSARWGLRTEAFF | . | TRBJ1-1 | TRBV20-1
CASSQERYNQPQHF | . | TRBJ1-5 | TRBV4-1
CASSDGQGFEKLFF | . | TRBJ1-4 | TRBV25-1
CASSLGWGNEQFF | . | TRBJ2-1 | TRBV7-6
CSAPPIRRSYNEQFF | . | TRBJ2-1 | TRBV20-1
CAISEVGPTTLLDYGYTF | . | TRBJ1-2 | TRBV10-3
CASSVEPATDTQYF | . | TRBJ2-3 | TRBV9
CASSPGLFSSYEQYF | . | TRBJ2-7 | TRBV7-7
CASSPSLENTEAFF | . | TRBJ1-1 | TRBV18
CASVLAGGTDTQYF | . | TRBJ2-3 | TRBV6-2/TRBV6-3
CASSPGQAIYQPQHF | . | TRBJ1-5 | TRBV7-2
CSASRPGTSADTQYF | . | TRBJ2-3 | TRBV20-1
CSASRGYGNQPQHF | . | TRBJ1-5 | TRBV20-1
CASSVGSGGWTDTQYF | . | TRBJ2-3 | TRBV9
CASSPSSGGRSYNEQFF | . | TRBJ2-1 | TRBV5-1
CASSTQGYTEAFF | . | TRBJ1-1 | TRBV5-1
CSQTSGYADTQYF | . | TRBJ2-3 | TRBV20-1
CASSIPPSGGPQFF | . | TRBJ2-1 | TRBV19
CASSLNRYQPQHF | . | TRBJ1-5 | TRBV11-1
CASRTTYTDTQYF | . | TRBJ2-3 | TRBV6-2/TRBV6-3
CATSRGKGWAEETQYF | . | TRBJ2-5 | TRBV15
CASSFGRGTYGYTF | . | TRBJ1-2 | TRBV5-1
CATSRGQADTQYF | . | TRBJ2-3 | TRBV15
CASSIGGARNTDTQYF | . | TRBJ2-3 | TRBV19
CSARKGPLNTEAFF | . | TRBJ1-1 | TRBV20-1
CASSPGTGGGNEQFF | . | TRBJ2-1 | TRBV9
CASSPSYGYTF | . | TRBJ1-2 | TRBV18
CASSYSGSSAEAFF | . | TRBJ1-1 | TRBV6-5
CASSSDGSSGYTF | . | TRBJ1-2 | TRBV5-1
CASNRQGADEQYF | . | TRBJ2-7 | TRBV6-1
CASSPRGAREQYF | . | TRBJ2-7 | TRBV7-3
CASSPGAGTYNEQFF | . | TRBJ2-1 | TRBV5-1
CASSLTTGVPGELFF | . | TRBJ2-2 | TRBV7-3
CASSFGTTNAETQYF | . | TRBJ2-5 | TRBV7-2
CASSQVLNEKLFF | . | TRBJ1-4 | TRBV4-2
CASREGTGSSQPQHF | . | TRBJ1-5 | TRBV2
CASSRTGGQSANYGYTF | . | TRBJ1-2 | TRBV5-1
CASSLNNQPQHF | . | TRBJ1-5 | TRBV7-2
CASSLVAGANTGELFF | . | TRBJ2-2 | TRBV5-1
CASSLVGAYGYTF | . | TRBJ1-2 | TRBV5-4
CASSPRAGAYEQYF | . | TRBJ2-7 | TRBV12-3/TRBV12-4
CSARGRGGDTQYF | . | TRBJ2-3 | TRBV20-1
CASSRLEGQGKTFF | . | TRBJ1-1 | TRBV6-1
CASSERGVSGNTIYF | . | TRBJ1-3 | TRBV2
CASSSLPGPSNQPQHF | . | TRBJ1-5 | TRBV6-5
CASSPGGVYGYTF | . | TRBJ1-2 | TRBV6-6
CASSPQVGTYNEQFF | medium-sized | TRBJ2-1 | TRBV7-2
CSVVDQVGGYTF | . | TRBJ1-2 | TRBV29-1